The 17 T cell receptor beta chains in this list originate from one sample, sequenced in a study of a mutant IDH1 vaccine in newly diagnosed glioma. Antigens for these TCRs are unknown. Time point reported: week 35, safety follow-up. A 20-mer mutant IDH1 peptide at 300 ug was injected subcutaneously with topical imiquimod. Libraries were prepared by immunoSEQ multiplex PCR; TCRdb keeps only in-frame clonotypes and omits some of them. The sample holds around 44,000 clones, approximately 80% seen once. The sequences come from PBMCs, collected from a glioma patient whose treatment included an IDH1 peptide vaccine. Receptors were obtained from a man aged 40-50 years with glioma.

The chain combines TRBV5-4 with TRBJ2-1, with D perhaps assigned TRBD1 or TRBD2 (5 bases each). This CDR3 region has 15 residues. Between the trimmed V and J ends, which lost 4 bases and 8 bases, there was a span of 19 bases. Germline CDR1 reads SGHNT; CDR2 reads YYREEE (reference sequence). The CDR3 DNA reads TGTGCCAGCAGCCCCGAAGGGGACGGAATACATGAGCAGTTCTTC. Amino acids: CASSPEGDGIHEQFF.

V usage is TRBV6-5 and J usage is TRBJ2-3; no clear D. This CDR3 spans 12 amino acids. V shed 0 bases and J shed 6 bases, with 4 bases lying between them. Germline V lookup: CDR1 MNHEY, CDR2 SVGAGI. The CDR3 sequence is CASSYSSDTQYF. The CDR3 DNA sequence: TGTGCCAGCAGTTACTCCTCGGATACGCAGTATTTT.

A few counts support this clone. The chain combines TRBV2 with TRBJ1-5; D gene ambiguous. The V end lost 4 bases, the J end lost 2 bases, and 18 bases lay between the germline ends. CDR3 length: 17 amino acids. Germline CDR1 reads SNHLY; CDR2 reads FYNNEI. The CDR3: CASSVAMNEAGNQPQHF. CDR3 in DNA: TGTGCCAGCAGTGTGGCAATGAATGAAGCCGGCAATCAGCCCCAGCATTTT.

The rearrangement uses TRBV7-2 and TRBJ1-3; TRBD1 matches at 9 bases. CDR3 length equals 15 residues. Germline V CDR1 and CDR2: SGHTA, FQGNSA. The junction had 7 bases not matched to a gene; V was cut back by 6 bases and J by 4 bases. CDR3 coding DNA: TGTGCCAGCAGGCAAGGGACAGGGACGGGAAACACCATATATTTT. It specifies CASRQGTGTGNTIYF. Full variable domain (outside the CDR3, taken from reference TRBV7-2 and TRBJ1-3): GAGVSQSPSNKVTEKGKDVELRCDPISGHTALYWYRQSLGQGLEFLIYFQGNSAPDKSGLPSDRFSAERTGGSVSTLTIQRTQQEDSAVYLCASRQGTGTGNTIYFGEGSWLTVV.

V is TRBV4-1 and J is TRBJ2-5, with D tentatively TRBD1 or TRBD2 (5 bases each). V lost 3 bases and J 0 bases, leaving 17 bases between the germline ends. CDR1 MGHRA and CDR2 YSYEKL come from the germline V gene. The CDR3 has 17 amino acids. The CDR3 bases are TGCGCCAGCAGCCACCTATTTCGGGACCCGTACCAAGAGACCCAGTACTTC. It encodes CASSHLFRDPYQETQYF.

The sample holds one count of this clone. This chain links TRBV2 with TRBJ1-2, with a possible D match to TRBD1 (5 bases). The germline V gene has CDR1 SNHLY and CDR2 FYNNEI. There are 13 residues in the CDR3. V shed 7 bases and J shed 1 base, with 10 bases lying between them. The CDR3 sequence is CASTRDLNYGYTF. CDR3 nucleotides: TGTGCCAGCACTAGGGACCTTAACTATGGCTACACCTTC.

V usage is TRBV15 and J usage is TRBJ2-3, with a weak D call TRBD2 (5 bases). The germline V gene encodes CDR1 LNHNV and CDR2 YYDKDF (reference sequence). V was trimmed by 0 bases and J by 0 bases, leaving 7 bases between them. The CDR3 contains 15 residues. In nucleotides, the CDR3 is TGTGCCACCAGCAGAGAAGCGGCTAGCACAGATACGCAGTATTTT. Translated: CATSREAASTDTQYF.

The CDR3 sequence: CAISESRVAYEQYF. The CDR3 DNA follows: TGTGCCATCAGTGAGTCGAGGGTGGCCTACGAGCAGTACTTC. The rearrangement uses TRBV10-3 and TRBJ2-7, with D tentatively TRBD2 (5 bases). Germline lookup yields CDR1 ENHRY and CDR2 SYGVKD. V gave up 0 bases and J gave up 2 bases, with 8 bases separating them. This CDR3 is built from 14 residues.

The chain is built from TRBV30 and TRBJ1-2; D might be TRBD1 (5 bases). Per the germline V gene, CDR1 is GTSNPN and CDR2 is SVGIG (reference sequence). With 0 bases removed from V and 4 bases from J, the gap between germline ends came to 21 bases. The CDR3 has 17 amino acids. This CDR3 reads CAWSVLGRVPMSYGYTF. CDR3 DNA sequence: TGTGCCTGGAGTGTATTGGGCAGGGTGCCTATGAGCTATGGCTACACCTTC. Based on the CDR3 plus reference TRBV30 and TRBJ1-2, the full variable domain is SQTIHQWPATLVQPVGSPLSLECTVEGTSNPNLYWYRQAAGRGLQLLFYSVGIGQISSEVPQNLSASRPQDRQFILSSKKLLLSDSGFYLCAWSVLGRVPMSYGYTFGSGTRLTVV.

The chain joins TRBV9 to TRBJ2-7, with 8 bases aligning to TRBD1. The CDR3 loop spans 14 amino acids. Trimming cost V 4 bases and J 2 bases; bases outside gene matches: 5. Germline CDR1 SGDLS, CDR2 YYNGEE. CDR3 nucleotide sequence: TGTGCCAGCAGCACAGGACAGGGTCCCTACGAGCAGTACTTC. Amino acid sequence: CASSTGQGPYEQYF.

The V and J genes are TRBV4-1 and TRBJ1-1; a possible D gene is TRBD1 (6 bases). CDR1 is MGHRA, CDR2 YSYEKL, per germline. V dropped 3 bases and J dropped 0 bases, with 14 bases sitting between them. There are 16 residues in the CDR3. The CDR3 DNA is TGCGCCAGCAGCCATGACCACGGACAGCTGAACACTGAAGCTTTCTTT. Its protein is CASSHDHGQLNTEAFF.

The sample holds one count of this clone. The chain couples TRBV5-4 to TRBJ2-3; D unclear. The germline gives CDR1 SGHNT, CDR2 YYREEE (reference sequence). The CDR3 runs 14 residues. V gave up 3 bases and J gave up 3 bases, with 11 bases separating them. The CDR3 loop is CASSSRAPTDTQYF. CDR3 DNA sequence: TGTGCCAGCAGCTCCCGGGCCCCTACAGATACGCAGTATTTT.

This clone was counted a few times. The chain links TRBV19 to TRBJ2-3; 7 bases map to TRBD1. The germline V gene encodes CDR1 LNHDA and CDR2 SQIVND (reference sequence). The CDR3 totals 14 residues. With V trimmed by 4 bases and J by 0 bases, 1 base remained unmatched. The CDR3 loop reads CASSTTGSTDTQYF. In DNA, the CDR3 is TGTGCCAGTAGTACGACAGGGAGCACAGATACGCAGTATTTT. The entire variable domain, with the rest obtained from reference TRBV19 and TRBJ2-3, is as follows: DGGITQSPKYLFRKEGQNVTLSCEQNLNHDAMYWYRQDPGQGLRLIYYSQIVNDFQKGDIAEGYSVSREKKESFPLTVTSAQKNPTAFYLCASSTTGSTDTQYFGPGTRLTVL.

The V call is TRBV4-1, the J call TRBJ1-2, with 7 bases matching TRBD1. After removal of 1 base from V and 3 bases from J, the junction contained 5 bases not matched to a gene. In germline, CDR1 is MGHRA, CDR2 YSYEKL. The length of the CDR3 is 15 residues. The CDR3 reads CASSQGGGRDYGYTF. The CDR3 DNA sequence: TGCGCCAGCAGCCAAGGAGGGGGCCGGGACTATGGCTACACCTTC.

The J gene is TRBJ2-7, the V gene TRBV5-6; D remains unclear. V was trimmed by 3 bases and J by 3 bases, leaving 7 bases between them. Germline CDR1 and CDR2: SGHDT and YYEEEE. The CDR3 extends over 12 amino acids. The CDR3 is CASSYTVYEQYF. The CDR3 bases are TGTGCCAGCAGCTACACGGTCTACGAGCAGTACTTC.

This chain joins TRBV5-6 and TRBJ1-5, with a weak D call TRBD1 (6 bases). This CDR3 region has 15 residues. Germline V gives CDR1 SGHDT, CDR2 YYEEEE. The ends were cut back, 0 bases at V and 4 bases at J, with 11 bases in the middle. The CDR3 DNA reads TGTGCCAGCAGCTTGGGACAGGTTCCAAATCAGCCCCAGCATTTT. It yields the protein CASSLGQVPNQPQHF.

V usage is TRBV4-1 and J usage is TRBJ2-1; D is ambiguous. The CDR3 totals 15 residues. The V gene lost 2 bases and the J gene lost 0 bases, with 8 bases spanning the gap. Looked up from germline, CDR1 is MGHRA and CDR2 is YSYEKL. The CDR3 sequence: CASSQKSSSYNEQFF. CDR3 in DNA: TGCGCCAGCAGCCAAAAAAGTAGCTCCTACAATGAGCAGTTCTTC.